Here is one T cell receptor (beta chain) with its context. Its target is not known. The J segment lost 4 bases and the V segment lost 3 bases, leaving 11 bases of the junction unmatched. CDR1 is KGHSH and CDR2 is LQKENI in the germline V gene. The CDR3 runs to 16 residues. This specimen belongs to a study of STAT3 mutations in large granular lymphocyte leukemia. Points from the study as a whole: Some patients had dominant TCR clones larger than their STAT3 mutant burden. Differing intervals and regimens complicate linking therapy response to clone burden. After therapy, about 35% of the 18 patients switched clonotypes, all new clones STAT3 wild type. Clonal expansion was inferred from other time points because no sample existed at each clone's first appearance. Every T-cell large granular lymphocyte leukemia patient had at least one immunodominant TCR beta clonotype.

TCRdb keeps only in-frame clones here, not all; method: immunoSEQ multiplex PCR. Among thousands of clones listed, 70% to 80% were seen once. The receptor was isolated from a human donor with T large granular lymphocyte leukemia. Some clones in this sample may be carry-over from other donors' samples. This chain joins TRBV18 and TRBJ2-7, with 8 bases matching TRBD1. The sequenced sample consisted of PBMCs. The CDR3 spells CASSPGTGPFAYEQYF. The CDR3 DNA is TGTGCCAGCTCACCCGGGACAGGTCCCTTCGCGTACGAGCAGTACTTC.